The clone carrying this T cell receptor beta chain was recorded at least ten times. Its matching antigen is unknown. Unsorted libraries were generated from 2 million PBMCs held at -80 degrees C. These data belong to a study of neurological immune-mediated disorders. Study-wide points: In HTLV-1-associated myelopathy, TCR clonal expansion was greatest, whereas multiple sclerosis had the least, falling below healthy controls. Subjects shared no identical expanded-clone CDR3 amino acid sequences, suggesting private TCR-beta repertoires in all groups.

Trimming left V 7 bases short and J 4 bases short, with 19 bases between. The CDR3 consists of 15 residues. Per germline, CDR1 MNHEY and CDR2 SVGAGI. cDNA was made by 5'RACE with 10-nucleotide random UMIs. Each CDR3 protein is one row after TCRdb ran MiXCR on the 5' RACE reads. This sample carries around 70,000 distinct CDR3 sequences, approximately 5% of them seen once, and the ten largest clones take 2% to 2.5%. The V and J genes are TRBV6-5 and TRBJ1-1; perhaps TRBD1 as D (6 bases). The receptor was derived from a woman in her seventies with multiple sclerosis. The sample taken for sequencing was PBMCs. The CDR3 loop is CASTTLGGEGTEAFF. In nucleotides, the CDR3 is TGTGCCAGCACCACTTTAGGGGGAGAAGGCACTGAAGCTTTCTTT.